This T cell receptor (beta chain) is from a study of cytomegalovirus exposure and HLA in healthy donors (dated 2017 in TCRdb). Describing the broader study: According to an earlier analysis of 550 to 750 of the donors, 150 million to 200 million T cells yielded over 90 million unique TCR beta sequences and roughly 280 Gb of sequence data. The study profiled the T cell repertoires of 500 to 800 subjects by immunosequencing and related them to cytomegalovirus serostatus. Besides the first cohort of some 670 subjects, a separate validation cohort made up of over 100 different subjects was used. The study combined high-throughput TCR immunosequencing, statistical association of individual TCRs with disease status, and machine learning to predict cytomegalovirus infection status. The genetic ancestry cluster associated with self-reported Caucasian donors included about 81% of the roughly 410 genotyped donors. On average, around 230,000 unique TCR beta nucleotide sequences were sequenced per donor among several hundred genotyped donors of the cohort, with approximately 18% of those sequences being non-productive. To study patterns of TCR occurrence, a later analysis re-analyzed previously published TCR beta repertoires from around 660 donors and added high-resolution HLA genotyping. Roughly 5 DR-DQ haplotypes were handled as single units for association and clustering because linkage in the cohort was strong. Typing coverage varied by locus: about 620-630 donors for A, B, C, DRB1 and DQB1; around 560 for DQA1; more than 600 for DPA1; fewer than 480 for DPB1. About 280 gigabases of sequencing data and around 80 million unique TCR sequences made up an early release that covered several hundred HLA-typed donors. Both class I and class II loci were covered by HLA typing, at four-digit resolution. Every discovery cohort repertoire had been produced on one sequencing platform. The study was designed to test whether signatures of past pathogen exposure could be identified by cataloging public T cell receptors. The later analysis used no new phenotypic data to find candidate immune exposures, relying instead on TCR beta sequences and their occurrence across donors. Donor age, sex, ethnicity and CMV serostatus were compiled together with the repertoire data. An earlier analysis of approximately 640 of the donors applied high-throughput TCR beta sequencing to assess whether each TCR beta V gene segment acted as functional or pseudogenic. A later genetic analysis took genome-wide SNP genotypes for about 60% of the roughly 670 donors and used that subset as a discovery cohort. General conclusions and limits of the study: Correlated functional status among segregating V segments might reflect linkage disequilibrium, but an unknown experimental factor could not be ruled out. According to a later analysis, TCR association rates differed among HLA loci, with DRB1 alleles showing the most associated TCRs and HLA-C alleles showing the fewest. Because counts were too low, under 20 rarely observed V segments, including chromosome 9 orphons, were left out of the earlier analysis of 500 to 650 of the donors. In a later analysis, HLA-associated TCR beta chains showed more clonal expansion and lower generation probabilities than non-associated chains that were equally common. Most CMV-associated TCR beta chains appeared to be HLA-restricted in a later analysis, and the HLA associations seemed to be driven largely by CMV exposure. A cluster of highly shared sequence variants was judged likely to be a technical artifact of the sequencing pipeline. Specific HLA alleles were associated with 15,000 to 20,000 TCR beta sequences at a false discovery rate of 0.05 in a later analysis. Assigning TCR associations to individual alleles was difficult when HLA alleles, especially DR and DQ, strongly co-occurred. This cohort had only TCR beta chains sequenced, and the lack of alpha or paired-chain data limited which features could be detected. Cytomegalovirus status was reported to be diagnosed by the classifier with high specificity and sensitivity in both the original and validation cohorts. The 87-base-pair reads could not distinguish some IMGT-functional V segments, including TRBV6-2 and TRBV6-3, so those segments were excluded. Most TCR sequences were observed very rarely across donors, whereas some public TCRs were present in many individuals. A further reported finding was that TCR beta sequences accurately predicted the HLA-A and HLA-B alleles for most subjects in the first cohort. In a later genetic analysis, a missense DCLRE1C variant was associated with V-gene and J-gene trimming of TCR beta chains, and the association was replicated in an independent cohort. Roughly uniform sequencing depth across donors was assumed in presence/absence analyses, although this assumption may not hold. According to a later analysis, parvovirus B19, influenza, CMV and Epstein-Barr virus appeared linked to several top co-occurrence clusters. According to a later genetic analysis, donors in an Asian-associated ancestry cluster had fewer N-insertions in productive TCRs than the roughly 700-donor mean. The authors suggested that the approach could potentially be generalized to other disease states and immunological phenotypes. Broadly in line with IMGT annotations, most TCR beta V segments showed up in productive rearrangements about 87% or about 30% of the time in an earlier analysis of a few hundred of the donors. Immune exposure information for the cohort was limited to CMV serostatus. In vitro tests confirmed that three of the cytomegalovirus-associated TCR beta chains recognize cytomegalovirus antigens. Because HLA typing was missing for some donors at each locus, association tests included only the typed subset. The study gave a list of 150 to 200 TCR beta chains associated with cytomegalovirus.

Library construction relied on the immunoSEQ multiplex PCR assay. The multiplex PCR relied on a mix of 60 forward primers for TCR Vbeta segments and 13 reverse primers for TCR Jbeta segments. The CDR3 region of rearranged TCR beta genes was amplified from genomic DNA by a multiplex PCR assay. The amplified TCR beta libraries were sequenced on the Illumina HiSeq System as 87-base-pair reads. As for how the authors treated the data: A later analysis tallied roughly 78 million unique TCR beta chains across the 666 repertoires, and around 10 million of those chains were shared by two or more donors. Raw reads were error-corrected and collapsed into unique sequences with a nearest-neighbor algorithm that merged closely related sequences to remove PCR and sequencing errors. V, D and J gene segments were assigned by aligning CDR3 sequences to IMGT reference sequences. For a sequence to be retained, a match of at least six nucleotides was required to both a V gene segment and a J gene segment. A rearrangement counted as productive if the CDR3 had no stop codons and remained in frame with V and J, and every other rearrangement counted as non-productive. Following IMGT convention, CDR3 was defined as the stretch from the second conserved V-encoded cysteine to the conserved J-encoded phenylalanine. The earlier analysis of roughly 590 of the donors excluded any sequence lacking an unambiguous match to a single V gene segment. In an earlier analysis of approximately 590 of the donors, a V segment was called functional when productive rearrangements were above 56.7%, and segregating when the standard deviation between donors exceeded 5%. A statistical classification framework was built to diagnose cytomegalovirus status from the catalog of TCR beta chain sequences. V and J gene assignment, in a later analysis, came from comparing TCR nucleotide sequences with IMGT/GENE-DB human TR gene sequences. In a later analysis, CDR3 sequences and most-parsimonious VDJ recombination scenarios were assigned using the TCRdist pipeline. A later analysis defined each TCR beta chain by its CDR3 amino acid sequence plus V-gene family, and excluded reads lacking a unique V-gene family. In a later analysis, several hundred highly shared, low-generation-probability nucleotide sequences were removed to address suspected cross-contamination and a sequencing artifact. In a later analysis, a clonal expansion index was calculated for each public chain from normalized within-repertoire ranks of inferred template counts. Generation probabilities in a later analysis came from a VDJ recombination model fitted to out-of-frame rearrangements, and those results were checked against IGoR. In a later analysis, hypergeometric tests were used to score TCR-TCR, TCR-HLA and TCR-CMV co-occurrence, with a repertoire-size bias correction applied to TCR pairs. To estimate false discovery rates, a later analysis permuted the HLA or CMV assignments 20 times. In a later analysis, co-occurring TCRs were grouped using DBSCAN, with TCRdist sequence similarity added in when clustering inside HLA-allele-positive subsets. For co-occurrence clustering, repertoires with fewer than 30,000 or more than 120,000 public chains were excluded, along with four to six repertoires with anomalous nucleotide sharing. Entries here come from immuneACCESS through TCRdb and include only in-frame sequences with V and J called. Some clones fail to appear in such tables; in the studies checked, an unresolved V gene covers under half of the shortfall, and the cause of the remainder is unknown. The V and J calls and the clone size are those of that table, but D and trimming were determined from the DNA. This sample's table carries 60,000 to 70,000 clones. About 15% of the sample is held by the ten biggest clonotypes.

A note on this clone: Its antigen remains undetermined.

The cohort consisted of 666 healthy bone marrow donors. All cohort members were sampled while nominally healthy, although unrecorded immune exposures were likely present. The donor tested CMV seronegative and was one of the 352 seronegative cohort members. Each donor provided a peripheral blood sample, and peripheral blood mononuclear cells were used for TCR beta sequencing. Genomic DNA was extracted from the blood cell samples with the Qiagen DNeasy Blood Extraction Kit. The germline V gene (reference sequence) gives CDR1 as GTSNPN and CDR2 as SVGIG. Compared with germline, V lacks 3 bases and J lacks 6 bases; bases without a gene match: 13. From cysteine to phenylalanine, the CDR3 is 17 amino acids long. Only the CDR3 part of the read is kept: 51 bases, read in frame from the first base.

The TCR originated in a boy younger than 18 in good health and CMV-seronegative. The specimen sequenced was PBMCs. The chain couples TRBV30 to TRBJ2-3; 12 bases in the middle match TRBD2. The CDR3 region: CAWSEGSTSGGTDTQYF. The DNA reads TGTGCCTGGAGCGAAGGCAGTACTAGCGGGGGGACGGATACGCAGTATTTT.